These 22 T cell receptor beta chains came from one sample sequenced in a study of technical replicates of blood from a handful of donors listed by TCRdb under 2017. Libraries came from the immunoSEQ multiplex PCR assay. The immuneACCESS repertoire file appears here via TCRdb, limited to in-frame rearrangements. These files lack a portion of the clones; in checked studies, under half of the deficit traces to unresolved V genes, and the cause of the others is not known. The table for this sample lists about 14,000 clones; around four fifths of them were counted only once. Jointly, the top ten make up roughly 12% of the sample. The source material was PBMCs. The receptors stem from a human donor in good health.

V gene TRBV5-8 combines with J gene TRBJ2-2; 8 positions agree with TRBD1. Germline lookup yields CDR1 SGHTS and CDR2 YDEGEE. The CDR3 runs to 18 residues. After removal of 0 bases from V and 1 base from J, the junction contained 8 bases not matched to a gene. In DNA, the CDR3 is TGTGCCAGCAGCTTGGAGGGATTGACAGGGGAGAACACCGGGGAGCTGTTTTTT. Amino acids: CASSLEGLTGENTGELFF. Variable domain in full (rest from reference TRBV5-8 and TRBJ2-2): EAGVTQSPTHLIKTRGQQATLRCSPISGHTSVYWYQQALGLGLQFLLWYDEGEERNRGNFPPRFSGRQFPNYSSELNVNALELEDSALYLCASSLEGLTGENTGELFFGEGSRLTVL.

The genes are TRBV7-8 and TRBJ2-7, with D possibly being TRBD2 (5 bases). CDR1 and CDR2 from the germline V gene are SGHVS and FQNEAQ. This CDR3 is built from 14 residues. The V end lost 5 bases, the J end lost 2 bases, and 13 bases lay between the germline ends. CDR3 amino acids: CASSTQEGTYEQYF. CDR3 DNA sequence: TGTGCCAGCAGCACCCAAGAGGGTACCTACGAGCAGTACTTC.

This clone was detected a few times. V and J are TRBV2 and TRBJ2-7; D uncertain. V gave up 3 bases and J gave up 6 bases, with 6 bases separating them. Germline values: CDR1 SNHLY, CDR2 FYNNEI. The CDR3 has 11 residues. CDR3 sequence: CASSEVGEQYF. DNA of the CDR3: TGTGCCAGCAGTGAGGTCGGCGAGCAGTACTTC. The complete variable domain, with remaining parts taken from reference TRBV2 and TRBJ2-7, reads EPEVTQTPSHQVTQMGQEVILRCVPISNHLYFYWYRQILGQKVEFLVSFYNNEISEKSEIFDDQFSVERPDGSNFTLKIRSTKLEDSAMYFCASSEVGEQYFGPGTRLTVT.

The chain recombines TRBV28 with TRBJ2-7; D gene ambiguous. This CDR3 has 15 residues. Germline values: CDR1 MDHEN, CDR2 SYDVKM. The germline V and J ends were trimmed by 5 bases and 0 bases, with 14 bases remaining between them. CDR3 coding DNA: TGTGCCAGCAGTCCCCGAAGTAGTTACTCCTACGAGCAGTACTTC. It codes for CASSPRSSYSYEQYF.

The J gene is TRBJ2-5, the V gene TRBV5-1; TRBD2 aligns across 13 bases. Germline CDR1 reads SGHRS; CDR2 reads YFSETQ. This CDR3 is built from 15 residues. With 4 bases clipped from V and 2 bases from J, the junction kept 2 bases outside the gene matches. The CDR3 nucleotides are TGCGCCAGCAGCCCGGGACTAGCGGGGCAAGAGACCCAGTACTTC. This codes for CASSPGLAGQETQYF.

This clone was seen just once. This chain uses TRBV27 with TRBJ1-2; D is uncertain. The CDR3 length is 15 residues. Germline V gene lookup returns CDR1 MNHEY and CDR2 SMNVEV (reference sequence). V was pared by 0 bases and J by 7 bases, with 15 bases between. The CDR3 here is CASSLSPTFVSGYTF. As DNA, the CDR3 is TGTGCCAGCAGTTTATCGCCTACTTTTGTGTCTGGCTACACCTTC.

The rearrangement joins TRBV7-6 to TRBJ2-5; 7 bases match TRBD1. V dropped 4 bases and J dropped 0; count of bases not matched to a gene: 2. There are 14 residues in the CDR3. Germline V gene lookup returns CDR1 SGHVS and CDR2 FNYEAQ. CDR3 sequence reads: CASSSTGNQETQYF. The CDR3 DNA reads TGTGCCAGCAGCTCGACAGGGAACCAAGAGACCCAGTACTTC.

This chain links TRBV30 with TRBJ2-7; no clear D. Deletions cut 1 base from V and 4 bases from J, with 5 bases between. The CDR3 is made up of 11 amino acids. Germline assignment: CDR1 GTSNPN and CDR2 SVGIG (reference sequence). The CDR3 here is CAWSAVYEQYF. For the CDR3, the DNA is TGTGCCTGGAGTGCAGTGTACGAGCAGTACTTC.

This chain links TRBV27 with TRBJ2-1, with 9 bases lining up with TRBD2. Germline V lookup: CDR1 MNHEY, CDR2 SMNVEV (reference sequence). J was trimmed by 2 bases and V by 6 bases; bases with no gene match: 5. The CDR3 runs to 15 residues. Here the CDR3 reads CASRTGTSTYNEQFF. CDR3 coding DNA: TGTGCCAGCAGAACCGGGACTAGCACCTACAATGAGCAGTTCTTC.

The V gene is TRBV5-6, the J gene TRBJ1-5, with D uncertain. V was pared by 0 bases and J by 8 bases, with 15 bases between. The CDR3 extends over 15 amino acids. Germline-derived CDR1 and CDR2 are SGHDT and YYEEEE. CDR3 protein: CASSLGPSLPKPQHF. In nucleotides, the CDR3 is TGTGCCAGCAGCTTGGGTCCGAGCCTCCCGAAGCCCCAGCATTTT. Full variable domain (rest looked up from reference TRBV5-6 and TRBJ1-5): DAGVTQSPTHLIKTRGQQVTLRCSPKSGHDTVSWYQQALGQGPQFIFQYYEEEERQRGNFPDRFSGHQFPNYSSELNVNALLLGDSALYLCASSLGPSLPKPQHFGDGTRLSIL.

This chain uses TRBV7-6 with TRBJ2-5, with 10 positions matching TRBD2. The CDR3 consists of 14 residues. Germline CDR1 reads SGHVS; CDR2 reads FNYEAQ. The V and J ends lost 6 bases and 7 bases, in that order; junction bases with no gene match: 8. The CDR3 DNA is TGTGCCAGCAGAGACGCTAGCGGGAGTGGGACCCAGTACTTC. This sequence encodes CASRDASGSGTQYF.

CDR3 in amino acids: CASSQAMNTEAFF. For the CDR3, the DNA is TGCGCCAGCAGCCAAGCTATGAACACTGAAGCTTTCTTT. V is TRBV4-1 and J is TRBJ1-1, with no clear D. CDR3 size: 13 residues. Trimming pared 1 base from V and 0 bases from J, leaving 3 bases between. Germline assignment: CDR1 MGHRA and CDR2 YSYEKL.

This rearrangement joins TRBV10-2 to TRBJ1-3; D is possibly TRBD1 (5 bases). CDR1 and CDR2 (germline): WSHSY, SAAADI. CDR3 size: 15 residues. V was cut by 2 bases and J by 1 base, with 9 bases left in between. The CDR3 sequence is CASSEPGQSGNTIYF. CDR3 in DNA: TGCGCCAGCAGTGAGCCAGGGCAGTCTGGAAACACCATATATTTT.

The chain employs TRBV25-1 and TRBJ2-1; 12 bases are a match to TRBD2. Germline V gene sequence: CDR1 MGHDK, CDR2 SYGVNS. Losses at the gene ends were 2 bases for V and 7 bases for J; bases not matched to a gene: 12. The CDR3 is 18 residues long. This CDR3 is CASSEGSSGRAVRNEQFF. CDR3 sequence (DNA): TGTGCCAGCAGTGAAGGGTCTAGCGGGAGGGCCGTCAGAAATGAGCAGTTCTTC.

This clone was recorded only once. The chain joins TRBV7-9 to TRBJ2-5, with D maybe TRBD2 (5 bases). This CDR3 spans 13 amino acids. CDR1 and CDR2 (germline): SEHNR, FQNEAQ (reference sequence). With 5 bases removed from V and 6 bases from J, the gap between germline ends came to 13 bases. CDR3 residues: CASSPGGLQTQYF. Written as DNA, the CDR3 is TGTGCCAGCAGCCCCGGCGGGCTCCAGACCCAGTACTTC.

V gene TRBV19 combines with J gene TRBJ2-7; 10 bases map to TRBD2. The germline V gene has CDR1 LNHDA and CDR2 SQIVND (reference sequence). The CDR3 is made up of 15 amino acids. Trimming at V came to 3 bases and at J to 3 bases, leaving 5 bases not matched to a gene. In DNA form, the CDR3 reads TGTGCCAGTAGTATCATGTCTAGCGGGAGCTACGAGCAGTACTTC. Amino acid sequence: CASSIMSSGSYEQYF.

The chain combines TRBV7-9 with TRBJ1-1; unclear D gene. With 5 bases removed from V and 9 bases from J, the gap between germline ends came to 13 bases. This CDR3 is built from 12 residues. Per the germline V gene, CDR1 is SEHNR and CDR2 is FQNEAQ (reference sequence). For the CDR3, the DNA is TGTGCCAGCAGCCCCAGCGGGCGTAAAGCTTTCTTT. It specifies CASSPSGRKAFF.

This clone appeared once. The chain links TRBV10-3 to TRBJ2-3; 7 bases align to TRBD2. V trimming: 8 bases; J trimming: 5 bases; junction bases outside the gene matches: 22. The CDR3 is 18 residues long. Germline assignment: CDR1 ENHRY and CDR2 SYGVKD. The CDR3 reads CAISEGTVLREWVDTQYF. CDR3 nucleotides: TGTGCCATCTCGGAAGGAACAGTTTTGCGGGAGTGGGTAGATACGCAGTATTTT.

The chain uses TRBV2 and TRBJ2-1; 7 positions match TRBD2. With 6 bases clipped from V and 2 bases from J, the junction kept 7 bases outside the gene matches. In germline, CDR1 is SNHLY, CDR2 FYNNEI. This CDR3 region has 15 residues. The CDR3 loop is CASRAQREAYNEQFF. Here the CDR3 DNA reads TGTGCCAGCAGGGCTCAGCGGGAAGCCTACAATGAGCAGTTCTTC. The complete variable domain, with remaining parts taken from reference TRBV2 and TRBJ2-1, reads EPEVTQTPSHQVTQMGQEVILRCVPISNHLYFYWYRQILGQKVEFLVSFYNNEISEKSEIFDDQFSVERPDGSNFTLKIRSTKLEDSAMYFCASRAQREAYNEQFFGPGTRLTVL.

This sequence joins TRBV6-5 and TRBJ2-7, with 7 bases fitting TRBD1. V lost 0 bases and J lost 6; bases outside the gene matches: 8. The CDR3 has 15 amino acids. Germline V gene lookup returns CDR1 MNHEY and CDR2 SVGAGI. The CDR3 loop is CASSYSDGAGGEQYF. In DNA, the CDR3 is TGTGCCAGCAGTTACTCTGATGGGGCAGGGGGCGAGCAGTACTTC.

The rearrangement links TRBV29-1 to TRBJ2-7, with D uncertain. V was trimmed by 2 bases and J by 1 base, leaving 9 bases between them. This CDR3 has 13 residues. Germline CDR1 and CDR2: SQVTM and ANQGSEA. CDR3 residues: CSVESVVSYEQYF. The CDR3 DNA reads TGCAGCGTTGAATCCGTAGTTTCCTACGAGCAGTACTTC.

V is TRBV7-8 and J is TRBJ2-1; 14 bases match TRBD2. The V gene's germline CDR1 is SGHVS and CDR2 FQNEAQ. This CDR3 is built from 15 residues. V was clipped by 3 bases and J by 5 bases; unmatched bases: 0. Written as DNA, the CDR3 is TGTGCCAGCAGCTTGGGACTAGCGGGAGACAATGAGCAGTTCTTC. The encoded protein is CASSLGLAGDNEQFF. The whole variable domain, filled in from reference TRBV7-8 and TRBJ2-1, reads GAGVSQSPRYKVAKRGQDVALRCDPISGHVSLFWYQQALGQGPEFLTYFQNEAQLDKSGLPSDRFFAERPEGSVSTLKIQRTQQEDSAVYLCASSLGLAGDNEQFFGPGTRLTVL.